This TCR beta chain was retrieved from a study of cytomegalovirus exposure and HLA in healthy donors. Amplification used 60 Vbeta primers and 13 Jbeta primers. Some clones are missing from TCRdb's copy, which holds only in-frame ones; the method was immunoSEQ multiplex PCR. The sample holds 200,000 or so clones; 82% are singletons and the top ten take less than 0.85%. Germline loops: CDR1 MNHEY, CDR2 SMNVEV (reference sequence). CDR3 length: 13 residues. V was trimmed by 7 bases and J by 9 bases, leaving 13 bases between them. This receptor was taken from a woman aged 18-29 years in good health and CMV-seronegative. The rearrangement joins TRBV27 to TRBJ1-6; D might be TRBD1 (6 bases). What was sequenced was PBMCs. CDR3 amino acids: CASTTGHLSPLHF. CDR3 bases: TGTGCCAGCACCACGGGACACCTTTCACCCCTCCACTTT.